The 7 T cell receptor beta chains listed next were all sequenced from one sample in a study of cytomegalovirus exposure and HLA in healthy donors. This PCR relied on a set of 60 Vbeta primers and 13 Jbeta primers. Assay: immunoSEQ multiplex PCR; the TCRdb copy retains only in-frame clones and omits some. Here the sample spans 55,000 to 65,000 clones, around 89% being singletons. Sequencing input: PBMCs. The receptors originated from a man aged 25 to 40 in good health and CMV-seropositive.

V usage is TRBV28 and J usage is TRBJ2-7; 9 nucleotides align to TRBD1. In germline, CDR1 is MDHEN, CDR2 SYDVKM. The CDR3 has 15 amino acids. The junction had 5 bases not matched to a gene; V was cut back by 4 bases and J by 1 base. The CDR3 region is CASSSRQGVSYEQYF. CDR3 DNA sequence: TGTGCCAGCAGTTCCAGACAGGGGGTTTCCTACGAGCAGTACTTC.

V gene TRBV6-5 combines with J gene TRBJ2-7, with D perhaps TRBD2 (6 bases). Trimming took off 0 bases at V and 0 bases at J, with 9 bases between the two ends. CDR3 length equals 15 residues. The germline CDR1 and CDR2 sequences are MNHEY and SVGAGI. The CDR3 region is CASSYSFGSSYEQYF. DNA for the CDR3: TGTGCCAGCAGTTACTCCTTCGGGAGCTCCTACGAGCAGTACTTC.

The chain couples TRBV6-5 to TRBJ1-1; 7 positions match TRBD1. V trimming: 4 bases; J trimming: 2 bases; junction bases outside the gene matches: 4. Germline V gives CDR1 MNHEY, CDR2 SVGAGI. This CDR3 has 14 amino acids. CDR3 amino acids: CASSSGQVNTEAFF. The CDR3 nucleotides read TGTGCCAGCAGTTCCGGACAGGTAAACACTGAAGCTTTCTTT.

The V call is TRBV4-1, the J call TRBJ1-5; D is ambiguous. The CDR3 has 16 amino acids. Germline lookup yields CDR1 MGHRA and CDR2 YSYEKL. The V gene lost 5 bases and the J gene lost 2 bases, with 16 bases spanning the gap. CDR3 sequence reads: CASSLVWERGNQPQHF. CDR3 DNA sequence: TGCGCCAGCAGCTTAGTTTGGGAGCGGGGCAATCAGCCCCAGCATTTT.

Notes on this clone: The junction departs from the called germline gene at one end, perhaps through a read error. The chain recombines TRBV19 with TRBJ2-5; TRBD2 might be the D (5 bases). The J call may not be correct, given that the DNA end is closer to TRBJ2-7. Germline V lookup: CDR1 LNHDA, CDR2 SQIVND (reference sequence). The CDR3 spans 13 residues. The CDR3 loop is CASCLGSSSEQYF. CDR3 bases: TGTGCCAGCTGTTTGGGGAGCTCCTCCGAGCAGTACTTC.

The rearrangement joins TRBV10-3 to TRBJ2-2; 9 bases match TRBD2. From germline, CDR1 is ENHRY and CDR2 SYGVKD. The trim removed 8 bases at V and 5 bases at J, leaving 6 bases unmatched. The CDR3 covers 14 residues. CDR3 in amino acids: CAISGLASTGELFF. Written as DNA, the CDR3 is TGTGCCATCTCAGGACTAGCGTCAACCGGGGAGCTGTTTTTT.

The genes are TRBV7-2 and TRBJ2-7, with D perhaps TRBD2 (5 bases). The CDR3 totals 15 residues. The germline V gene has CDR1 SGHTA and CDR2 FQGNSA. Trimming cost V 1 base and J 6 bases, with 16 bases left between them. CDR3 DNA: TGTGCCAGCAGCTTAGTCGGGGAGCTAGCTTCCGAGCAGTACTTC. This codes for CASSLVGELASEQYF.